A selection of T cell receptor beta chains follows, all from one sample in a study of blood T cell repertoires in COVID-19. The repertoire was sequenced with immunoSEQ multiplex PCR; TCRdb's copy has only in-frame clones and lacks some. The sample yields some 180,000 clones, 75% to 90% seen once. Input material: peripheral blood. Receptors originate from a man aged 35 to 55 with acute or convalescent COVID-19. Each CDR3 is given with its conserved first and last residue. The order of the fields is clone size, D gene, J gene, V gene, CDR3 DNA, CDR3 protein. D genes are given only for firm matches. The listing skips clone size in some rows; elsewhere it reads once, few, many or a size class.

.	TRBD1	TRBJ1-5	TRBV6-5	TGTGCCAGCAGCCAGTCCGGGACAGGGGATCAGCCCCAGCATTTT	CASSQSGTGDQPQHF
.	TRBD1	TRBJ1-1	TRBV18	TGTGCCAGCTCACCACTTGGGACAGGGCCAGCGAACACTGAAGCTTTCTTT	CASSPLGTGPANTEAFF
.	TRBD2	TRBJ2-5	TRBV2	TGTGCCAGCAGCGCGACTAGCGGGGGGGTCCAAGAGACCCAGTACTTC	CASSATSGGVQETQYF
.	.	TRBJ1-2	TRBV5-1	TGCGCCAGCAGCTTGGCGGACAGCATCTATGGCTACACCTTC	CASSLADSIYGYTF
.	TRBD1	TRBJ1-6	TRBV5-6	TGTGCCAGCAGCCAGACTTACAGGGGGCGGAATTCACCCCTCCACTTT	CASSQTYRGRNSPLHF
.	.	TRBJ2-5	TRBV24-1	TGTGCCACCAGTGATCCCCGCCCGAGCGAAGAGACCCAGTACTTC	CATSDPRPSEETQYF
.	.	TRBJ2-7	TRBV19	TGTGCCAGTAGTATCCCTAGGCAGCTAACTATCTCCTACGAGCAGTACTTC	CASSIPRQLTISYEQYF
once	TRBD1	TRBJ1-5	TRBV5-8	TGTGCCAGCAGTGCGACAGGGGGTAGCAATCAGCCCCAGCATTTT	CASSATGGSNQPQHF
few	.	TRBJ1-1	TRBV30	TGTGCCTGGCGGGACCTACCGCCGGGAGGGACTGAAGCTTTCTTT	CAWRDLPPGGTEAFF
.	TRBD1	TRBJ2-7	TRBV27	TGTGCCAGCAGTTTAGGTCGGGACAGGGTATCTGGGCAGTACTTC	CASSLGRDRVSGQYF
.	.	TRBJ2-2	TRBV21-1	TGTGCCAGCTTACTAAGACCTAGCGGGGGGAACACCGGGGAGCTGTTTTTT	CASLLRPSGGNTGELFF
.	.	TRBJ2-7	TRBV6-2/TRBV6-3	TGTGCCAGCAGTAAGCTCTACGAGCAGTACTTC	CASSKLYEQYF
.	.	TRBJ1-1	TRBV9	TGTGCCAGCAGCACTCAGGGTTGGACTGAAGCTTTCTTT	CASSTQGWTEAFF
.	TRBD1	TRBJ2-7	TRBV6-5	TGTGCCAGCAGTACCCCGGGACAGGGGTATGGTGAGCAGTACTTC	CASSTPGQGYGEQYF
.	TRBD2	TRBJ2-5	TRBV7-2	TGTGCCAGCAGCCCGGGACTAGCGGGGGAGTGGGAGACCCAGTACTTC	CASSPGLAGEWETQYF
.	TRBD2	TRBJ2-5	TRBV19	TGTGCCAGTAGTATGGTAGCGGGGGGGTCGGAGACCCAGTACTTC	CASSMVAGGSETQYF
.	TRBD1	TRBJ1-4	TRBV19	TGTGCCAGTAGTCCACAACACAGGGGGGACGGTGAAAAACTGTTTTTT	CASSPQHRGDGEKLFF
.	TRBD1	TRBJ1-2	TRBV6-1	TGTGCCAGCAGTCGGACAGGGTTTTCTAACTATGGCTACACCTTC	CASSRTGFSNYGYTF
.	.	TRBJ1-4	TRBV19	TGTGCCAGTAGTCGAGGGGGAGAAAAACTGTTTTTT	CASSRGGEKLFF
.	TRBD1	TRBJ1-3	TRBV6-5	TGTGCCAGCATCGGACAGGGATACTCTGGAAACACCATATATTTT	CASIGQGYSGNTIYF
.	TRBD2	TRBJ2-1	TRBV5-1	TGCGCCAGCAGCTTGGGATCTTCGAAGACTAGCGGGTACAATGAGCAGTTCTTC	CASSLGSSKTSGYNEQFF
.	.	TRBJ1-1	TRBV11-3	TGTGCCAGCTCCCCGGGCCGGGGCACTGAAGCTTTCTTT	CASSPGRGTEAFF
.	.	TRBJ1-1	TRBV6-2/TRBV6-3	TGTGCCAGCAGTAATCGTCCGGTTAACCCTATGAACACTGAAGCTTTCTTT	CASSNRPVNPMNTEAFF
.	TRBD1	TRBJ2-5	TRBV5-1	TGCGCCAGCAGCTCACCGGGACAGGCACAAGAGACCCAGTACTTC	CASSSPGQAQETQYF